Below are 22 T cell receptor beta chains sequenced from a single sample in a study of OX40 agonist ivuxolimab in advanced cancers. Clones were read by immunoSEQ multiplex PCR, and TCRdb kept only the in-frame ones, dropping some. This table has 60,000 or so clones, roughly 84% appearing once. This material consisted of CD4+ or CD8+ T cells sorted from blood, taken in a trial of the OX40 agonist ivuxolimab. The receptor set was obtained from an adult with an advanced solid tumor such as melanoma, head and neck, liver or kidney cancer.

DNA for the CDR3: TGTGCCAGTAGTATAGACCGACCGACGTATGGCTACACCTTC. Amino acids: CASSIDRPTYGYTF. The chain couples TRBV19 to TRBJ1-2; D gene uncertain. CDR3 length: 14 amino acids. Between the trimmed V and J ends, which lost 0 bases and 5 bases, there was a span of 10 bases. Germline V CDR1 and CDR2: LNHDA, SQIVND (reference sequence).

The CDR3 is CASSRRRVATIDYEQYF. CDR3 DNA: TGTGCCAGCAGTCGACGAAGGGTAGCAACCATCGACTACGAGCAGTACTTC. The chain carries TRBV27 and TRBJ2-7, with D hard to call. The V end lost 5 bases, the J end lost 3 bases, and 23 bases lay between the germline ends. Germline V gene data show CDR1 as MNHEY and CDR2 as SMNVEV (reference sequence). This CDR3 region has 17 residues.

The chain links TRBV11-2 to TRBJ2-2; D might be TRBD1 (7 bases). CDR3 size: 17 residues. V was cut by 4 bases and J by 4 bases, with 19 bases left in between. Germline V gene sequence: CDR1 SGHAT, CDR2 FQNNGV. CDR3 DNA: TGTGCCAGCAGCTCCCATCTGCCAGGGGGAGGCACCGGGGAGCTGTTTTTT. Amino acids: CASSSHLPGGGTGELFF.

This clone was counted between two and nine times. This rearrangement joins TRBV7-9 to TRBJ1-3; possibly TRBD1 for D (6 bases). From germline, CDR1 is SEHNR and CDR2 FQNEAQ (reference sequence). Trimming took 4 bases from V and 2 from J, leaving 9 bases between them. The CDR3 runs 14 residues. CDR3 coding DNA: TGTGCCAGCAGCTACCAGGGGACTGGAAACACCATATATTTT. This gives the protein CASSYQGTGNTIYF.

This clone was seen only once. This rearrangement joins TRBV16 to TRBJ2-7; the match to TRBD1 covers 7 bases. This CDR3 contains 13 residues. Germline lookup yields CDR1 KGHSY and CDR2 FQNENV. V lost 6 bases and J lost 5; bases outside the gene matches: 7. CDR3 amino acids: CASSPTGTHEQYF. Written as DNA, the CDR3 is TGTGCCAGCAGTCCGACAGGGACCCACGAGCAGTACTTC.

This chain connects TRBV11-2 to TRBJ2-1; D may be TRBD1 or TRBD2 (5 bases each). Germline CDR1 is SGHAT and CDR2 is FQNNGV. Trimming pared 5 bases from V and 0 bases from J, leaving 17 bases between. The CDR3 has 17 amino acids. CDR3 loop: CASSGRDPPSSYNEQFF. The CDR3 DNA sequence: TGTGCCAGCAGCGGAAGGGACCCGCCGAGCTCCTACAATGAGCAGTTCTTC.

The chain links TRBV7-9 to TRBJ2-3, with D possibly being TRBD1 (5 bases). Germline V gene sequence: CDR1 SEHNR, CDR2 FQNEAQ (reference sequence). This CDR3 comprises 15 residues. V gave up 1 base and J gave up 2 bases, with 10 bases separating them. The CDR3 DNA sequence: TGTGCCAGCAGCTTAGGACAGCAGAACACAGATACGCAGTATTTT. It translates to CASSLGQQNTDTQYF.

The J gene is TRBJ2-7, the V gene TRBV19; no definite D call. The germline V and J ends were trimmed by 3 bases and 5 bases, with 11 bases remaining between them. There are 13 residues in the CDR3. The germline V gene has CDR1 LNHDA and CDR2 SQIVND (reference sequence). The CDR3 is CASSMNEADEQYF. CDR3 sequence (DNA): TGTGCCAGTAGTATGAATGAGGCGGACGAGCAGTACTTC.

The chain is built from TRBV21-1 and TRBJ2-7; TRBD1 is the table's D call, not checked against the DNA. TRBV21-1 represents a pseudogene. The CDR3 has 15 residues. The CDR3 DNA reads as TGTGCCAGCAGCCTGCCGGGACAGCCTCTGTACGAGCAGTACTTC. It encodes CASSLPGQPLYEQYF.

V gene TRBV5-4 combines with J gene TRBJ2-7, with TRBD2 identical over 11 bases. CDR1 is SGHNT and CDR2 is YYREEE in the germline V gene (reference sequence). The CDR3 extends over 14 amino acids. J lost 4 bases, V lost 2 bases, and 2 bases had no gene match. The CDR3 region has the DNA TGTGCCAGCAGCTTCGGGACTAGCGGATACGAGCAGTACTTC. It encodes CASSFGTSGYEQYF. The whole variable domain, filled in from reference TRBV5-4 and TRBJ2-7, reads ETGVTQSPTHLIKTRGQQVTLRCSSQSGHNTVSWYQQALGQGPQFIFQYYREEENGRGNFPPRFSGLQFPNYSSELNVNALELDDSALYLCASSFGTSGYEQYFGPGTRLTVT.

This chain links TRBV9 with TRBJ2-3; D uncertain. Germline V gene lookup returns CDR1 SGDLS and CDR2 YYNGEE. CDR3 length equals 14 residues. The V gene lost 3 bases and the J gene lost 0 bases, with 8 bases spanning the gap. In DNA form, the CDR3 reads TGTGCCAGCAGCGCCTCCGCCAGCACAGATACGCAGTATTTT. It specifies CASSASASTDTQYF.

This clone came up once. The chain's CDR3 is CASSRLQGGRELFF. The CDR3, as DNA: TGTGCCAGCAGCCGTCTTCAGGGGGGGCGGGAGCTGTTTTTT. The V and J genes are TRBV7-3 and TRBJ2-2; D possibly uses TRBD1 or TRBD2 (7 bases each). The V end was cut by 5 bases, the J end by 9 bases, with 16 bases between. Germline loops: CDR1 SGHTA, CDR2 FQGTGA. The CDR3 length is 14 residues.

This clone was picked up a small number of times. The rearrangement uses TRBV10-3 and TRBJ2-7; D may be TRBD1 (6 bases). The CDR3 totals 12 residues. Trimming pared 6 bases from V and 3 bases from J, leaving 9 bases between. Germline V gene sequence: CDR1 ENHRY, CDR2 SYGVKD. The CDR3 sequence is CAISGDNYEQYF. The CDR3 region has the DNA TGTGCCATCAGCGGGGACAACTACGAGCAGTACTTC.

The chain employs TRBV4-3 and TRBJ2-5, with D possibly TRBD1 on 5 matching bases. Germline CDR1 LGHNA, CDR2 YSLEER. V gave up 4 bases and J gave up 5 bases, with 11 bases separating them. The CDR3 sequence is 13 residues long. In DNA, the CDR3 is TGCGCCAGCAGCCTAGGGGCTTGGGAGACCCAGTACTTC. Translation: CASSLGAWETQYF.

The chain employs TRBV19 and TRBJ2-7; TRBD1 matches at 7 bases. This CDR3 region has 15 residues. V gave up 5 bases and J gave up 1 base; unmatched junction bases: 8. Germline V gene sequence: CDR1 LNHDA, CDR2 SQIVND (reference sequence). The CDR3 nucleotides read TGTGCCAGTAGTCAACAGGGGTCGGGTTCCTACGAGCAGTACTTC. Translating it yields CASSQQGSGSYEQYF.

This chain links TRBV7-8 with TRBJ2-7; TRBD1 might be the D (6 bases). V was cut by 4 bases and J by 1 base, with 14 bases left in between. This CDR3 region has 15 residues. Germline V gene sequence: CDR1 SGHVS, CDR2 FQNEAQ. As DNA, the CDR3 is TGTGCCAGCAGCTCAAAGCGGACAGCTTCCTACGAGCAGTACTTC. This sequence encodes CASSSKRTASYEQYF. Variable domain in full (rest from reference TRBV7-8 and TRBJ2-7): GAGVSQSPRYKVAKRGQDVALRCDPISGHVSLFWYQQALGQGPEFLTYFQNEAQLDKSGLPSDRFFAERPEGSVSTLKIQRTQQEDSAVYLCASSSKRTASYEQYFGPGTRLTVT.

The V and J genes are TRBV18 and TRBJ2-6, with a tentative D call TRBD1 (6 bases). Per the germline V gene, CDR1 is KGHSH and CDR2 is LQKENI. The CDR3 has 16 residues. The V and J ends lost 2 bases and 4 bases respectively, with 12 bases between them. The CDR3 protein is CASSPGMGAGANVLTF. The CDR3 nucleotides are TGTGCCAGCTCACCAGGGATGGGGGCGGGGGCCAACGTCCTGACTTTC.

The chain recombines TRBV6-1 with TRBJ1-2; 10 bases line up with TRBD1. Germline CDR1 reads MNHNS; CDR2 reads SASEGT. V was pared by 6 bases and J by 1 base, with 5 bases of the junction left unmatched. CDR3 length equals 15 residues. The chain's CDR3 is CASRAGQGDNYGYTF. CDR3 DNA: TGTGCCAGCAGGGCTGGACAGGGGGATAACTATGGCTACACCTTC.

V is TRBV28 and J is TRBJ2-5; 7 nucleotides match TRBD1. The CDR3 has 16 residues. Germline trimming cut 4 bases from V and 5 bases from J; bases unmatched to any gene: 13. CDR1 and CDR2 from the germline V gene are MDHEN and SYDVKM. CDR3 nucleotide sequence: TGTGCCAGCAGTTCTGAAGGGGGCTCTGGTAGGGAGACCCAGTACTTC. Translated, it gives CASSSEGGSGRETQYF.

This chain links TRBV5-1 with TRBJ2-2, with 11 positions matching TRBD2. V lost 0 bases to trimming and J lost 6 bases; unmatched junction nucleotides: 7. This CDR3 has 17 amino acids. In germline, CDR1 is SGHRS, CDR2 YFSETQ. CDR3 in DNA: TGCGCCAGCAGCTTGGGGGTACTAGCGGGAGCGGCCGGGGAGCTGTTTTTT. The encoded protein is CASSLGVLAGAAGELFF. Full variable domain (outside the CDR3, taken from reference TRBV5-1 and TRBJ2-2): KAGVTQTPRYLIKTRGQQVTLSCSPISGHRSVSWYQQTPGQGLQFLFEYFSETQRNKGNFPGRFSGRQFSNSRSEMNVSTLELGDSALYLCASSLGVLAGAAGELFFGEGSRLTVL.

The gene calls are TRBV30 and TRBJ2-3, with D perhaps TRBD1 or TRBD2 (5 bases each). The CDR3 is 15 residues long. The germline gives CDR1 GTSNPN, CDR2 SVGIG (reference sequence). Trimming removed 3 bases from V and 1 base from J, with 14 bases in between. CDR3: CAWSPGRGGTDTQYF. The CDR3 DNA follows: TGTGCCTGGAGCCCGGGCCGAGGGGGCACAGATACGCAGTATTTT.

This clone was counted between two and nine times. The chain uses TRBV5-6 and TRBJ2-7, with D possibly being TRBD2 (6 bases). Trimming stripped 0 bases from V and 2 bases from J, with 21 bases between. The CDR3 runs 18 residues. Germline-derived CDR1 and CDR2 are SGHDT and YYEEEE. The CDR3 sequence: CASSLGAGGVGGAYEQYF. In nucleotides, the CDR3 is TGTGCCAGCAGCTTGGGGGCTGGTGGGGTCGGGGGTGCCTACGAGCAGTACTTC. Full variable domain (remainder filled in from reference TRBV5-6 and TRBJ2-7): DAGVTQSPTHLIKTRGQQVTLRCSPKSGHDTVSWYQQALGQGPQFIFQYYEEEERQRGNFPDRFSGHQFPNYSSELNVNALLLGDSALYLCASSLGAGGVGGAYEQYFGPGTRLTVT.